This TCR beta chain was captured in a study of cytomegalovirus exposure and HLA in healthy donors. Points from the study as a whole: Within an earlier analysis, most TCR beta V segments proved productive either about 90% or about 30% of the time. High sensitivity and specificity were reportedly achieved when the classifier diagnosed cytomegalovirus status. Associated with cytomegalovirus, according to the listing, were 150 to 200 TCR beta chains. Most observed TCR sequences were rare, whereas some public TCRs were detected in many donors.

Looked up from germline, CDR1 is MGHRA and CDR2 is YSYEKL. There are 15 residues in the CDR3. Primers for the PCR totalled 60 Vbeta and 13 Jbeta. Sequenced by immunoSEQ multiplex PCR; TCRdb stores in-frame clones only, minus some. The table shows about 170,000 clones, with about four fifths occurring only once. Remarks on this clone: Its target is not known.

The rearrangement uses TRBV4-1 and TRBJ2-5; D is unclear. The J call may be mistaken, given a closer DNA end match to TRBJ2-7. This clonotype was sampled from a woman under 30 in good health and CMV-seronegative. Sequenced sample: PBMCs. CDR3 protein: CASSQDHLKGSEQYF. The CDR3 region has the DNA TGCGCCAGCAGCCAAGACCATCTTAAGGGTAGCGAGCAGTACTTC.